The 23 T cell receptor beta chains below were found in one sample sequenced in a study of blood T cell repertoires in COVID-19. Using immunoSEQ multiplex PCR, the repertoire was profiled, and TCRdb retains in-frame clones only, with some absent. The sample includes 150,000 to 200,000 clones, approximately 87% of them seen just once. The specimen was peripheral blood. The receptors were gathered from a woman in her 70s with COVID-19, enrolled during active disease.

This clone was seen more than once but under ten times. V usage is TRBV7-2 and J usage is TRBJ1-5; D may be TRBD1 (6 bases). The germline V and J ends were trimmed by 5 bases and 9 bases, with 17 bases remaining between them. This CDR3 spans 14 amino acids. Germline V lookup: CDR1 SGHTA, CDR2 FQGNSA. The CDR3 DNA sequence: TGTGCCAGCAGCCAGACAGGTTCCTCATGGCCCCAGCATTTT. It yields the protein CASSQTGSSWPQHF. Supplemented by reference TRBV7-2 and TRBJ1-5, the full variable domain reads GAGVSQSPSNKVTEKGKDVELRCDPISGHTALYWYRQSLGQGLEFLIYFQGNSAPDKSGLPSDRFSAERTGGSVSTLTIQRTQQEDSAVYLCASSQTGSSWPQHFGDGTRLSIL.

The chain uses TRBV13 and TRBJ2-1, with 9 bases lining up with TRBD1. Trimming at V came to 0 bases and at J to 1 base, leaving 7 bases not matched to a gene. From germline, CDR1 is PRHDT and CDR2 FYEKMQ (reference sequence). The CDR3 has 18 amino acids. This CDR3 reads CASSLGLGGQGSYNEQFF. CDR3 sequence (DNA): TGTGCCAGCAGCTTAGGCCTGGGGGGACAGGGATCCTACAATGAGCAGTTCTTC. Full variable domain (rest looked up from reference TRBV13 and TRBJ2-1): AAGVIQSPRHLIKEKRETATLKCYPIPRHDTVYWYQQGPGQDPQFLISFYEKMQSDKGSIPDRFSAQQFSDYHSELNMSSLELGDSALYFCASSLGLGGQGSYNEQFFGPGTRLTVL.

V usage is TRBV6-5 and J usage is TRBJ1-1; 8 bases are shared with TRBD1. CDR1 is MNHEY and CDR2 is SVGAGI in the germline V gene. This CDR3 has 15 residues. V gave up 5 bases and J gave up 8 bases; unmatched junction bases: 13. As DNA, the CDR3 is TGTGCCAGCAGTACATCAGGGGGCCTGGGATACGAAGCTTTCTTT. Protein: CASSTSGGLGYEAFF.

The chain has TRBV3-1 (or the pseudogene TRBV3-2) and TRBJ1-1; maybe TRBD1 (6 bases). V shed 4 bases and J shed 1 base, with 13 bases lying between them. Germline V gene sequence: CDR1 LGHDT, CDR2 YNNKEL (reference sequence). This CDR3 comprises 15 residues. Here the CDR3 DNA reads TGTGCCAGCAGCCGACTTAGACAGGAGAACACTGAAGCTTTCTTT. Protein product: CASSRLRQENTEAFF.

This chain joins TRBV5-6 and TRBJ2-5, with D unresolved. Germline CDR1 reads SGHDT; CDR2 reads YYEEEE. This CDR3 spans 14 amino acids. V gave up 0 bases and J gave up 4 bases, with 10 bases separating them. CDR3 loop: CASSLEGWRETQYF. The CDR3 coding sequence is TGTGCCAGCAGCTTGGAAGGTTGGAGAGAGACCCAGTACTTC.

The CDR3 is CASSLGLAGGQETQYF. Written as DNA, the CDR3 is TGTGCCAGCAGCTTGGGGCTAGCGGGGGGGCAAGAGACCCAGTACTTC. J is TRBJ2-5 and V is TRBV5-8; 12 bases are a match to TRBD2. The CDR3 is 16 amino acids. Trimming took 0 bases from V and 2 from J; bases not matched to a gene: 2. Per the germline V gene, CDR1 is SGHTS and CDR2 is YDEGEE.

Comment on this clone: Different DNA sequences within this sample yield the same CDR3. This rearrangement joins TRBV5-1 to TRBJ1-1, with 8 bases identical to TRBD1. There are 13 residues in the CDR3. Per the germline V gene, CDR1 is SGHRS and CDR2 is YFSETQ. The trim removed 4 bases at V and 4 bases at J, leaving 3 bases unmatched. The CDR3 DNA reads as TGCGCCAGCAGCCTTACAGGGGGCACTGAAGCTTTCTTT. Translated: CASSLTGGTEAFF.

The chain recombines TRBV30 with TRBJ1-2; 9 bases are shared with TRBD1. With V trimmed by 3 bases and J by 4 bases, 3 bases remained unmatched. Germline lookup yields CDR1 GTSNPN and CDR2 SVGIG (reference sequence). There are 13 residues in the CDR3. The CDR3 coding sequence is TGTGCCTGGAGGGGGGACAGGGCCTATGGCTACACCTTC. It translates to CAWRGDRAYGYTF.

The gene calls are TRBV30 and TRBJ2-7; D is perhaps TRBD1 (5 bases). The V gene's germline CDR1 is GTSNPN and CDR2 SVGIG (reference sequence). CDR3 length: 11 amino acids. Deletions cut 4 bases from V and 2 bases from J, with 6 bases between. CDR3 DNA sequence: TGTGCCTGGAAGGGGACCTACGAGCAGTACTTC. Translated, it gives CAWKGTYEQYF.

Worth noting for this clone: The sample has other DNA sequences that encode this CDR3 too. The chain has TRBV5-1 and TRBJ1-2; 10 bases are a match to TRBD1. The CDR3 extends over 14 amino acids. Germline CDR1 SGHRS, CDR2 YFSETQ. V dropped 0 bases and J dropped 5; count of bases not matched to a gene: 1. The CDR3 protein is CASSLGQGAYGYTF. DNA of the CDR3: TGCGCCAGCAGCTTGGGACAGGGGGCTTATGGCTACACCTTC. The variable domain in full, completed from reference TRBV5-1 and TRBJ1-2, reads KAGVTQTPRYLIKTRGQQVTLSCSPISGHRSVSWYQQTPGQGLQFLFEYFSETQRNKGNFPGRFSGRQFSNSRSEMNVSTLELGDSALYLCASSLGQGAYGYTFGSGTRLTVV.

The genes are TRBV28 and TRBJ2-7; TRBD1 might be the D (6 bases). Deletions cut 3 bases from V and 0 bases from J, with 9 bases between. From germline, CDR1 is MDHEN and CDR2 SYDVKM. This CDR3 contains 14 residues. The DNA of the CDR3 is TGTGCCAGCAGTTTTGTAGGGGGCTCCTACGAGCAGTACTTC. It encodes CASSFVGGSYEQYF.

The V gene is TRBV29-1, the J gene TRBJ2-5; 7 bases line up with TRBD2. The CDR3 is made up of 12 amino acids. With 6 bases clipped from V and 3 bases from J, the junction kept 4 bases outside the gene matches. Germline CDR1 is SQVTM and CDR2 is ANQGSEA. CDR3 protein: CSVVTSKETQYF. The CDR3 coding sequence is TGCAGCGTAGTGACTAGCAAAGAGACCCAGTACTTC.

This clone was detected only once. The chain recombines TRBV19 with TRBJ1-6; the match to TRBD1 covers 10 bases. Germline assignment: CDR1 LNHDA and CDR2 SQIVND (reference sequence). J gave up 8 bases and V 9 bases, and 4 bases lay outside the gene matches. The CDR3 covers 13 residues. CDR3 nucleotides: TGTGCCAGCCGGACAGGGGGAGATTCACCCCTCCACTTT. This codes for CASRTGGDSPLHF.

The CDR3 reads CASHPTGGAWTEAFF. As DNA, the CDR3 is TGCGCCAGCCACCCTACAGGGGGCGCATGGACTGAAGCTTTCTTT. This chain joins TRBV5-1 and TRBJ1-1, with 9 bases matching TRBD1. This CDR3 has 15 residues. Germline values: CDR1 SGHRS, CDR2 YFSETQ. V gave up 7 bases and J gave up 5 bases; unmatched junction bases: 12.

The chain joins TRBV28 to TRBJ2-3; D is perhaps TRBD2 (6 bases). Germline loops: CDR1 MDHEN, CDR2 SYDVKM. The ends were cut back, 5 bases at V and 0 bases at J, with 18 bases in the middle. The CDR3 is made up of 17 amino acids. CDR3 residues: CASSDPRGKSSTDTQYF. Written as DNA, the CDR3 is TGTGCCAGCAGTGACCCTCGGGGGAAATCTAGCACAGATACGCAGTATTTT. The full variable domain, completed using reference TRBV28 and TRBJ2-3, is DVKVTQSSRYLVKRTGEKVFLECVQDMDHENMFWYRQDPGLGLRLIYFSYDVKMKEKGDIPEGYSVSREKKERFSLILESASTNQTSMYLCASSDPRGKSSTDTQYFGPGTRLTVL.

V and J are TRBV6-5 and TRBJ1-2; tentatively, D is TRBD1 (6 bases). The CDR3 totals 13 residues. Germline CDR1 and CDR2: MNHEY and SVGAGI. The V and J ends lost 5 bases and 2 bases respectively, with 9 bases between them. The CDR3 spells CASSNTGNYGYTF. DNA for the CDR3: TGTGCCAGCAGTAATACAGGGAACTATGGCTACACCTTC.

V and J are TRBV6-5 and TRBJ1-6; tentative D call: TRBD1 (5 bases). The CDR3 is 14 residues long. The germline CDR1 and CDR2 sequences are MNHEY and SVGAGI. V was pared by 5 bases and J by 6 bases, with 11 bases between. The CDR3: CASSTEGLNSPLHF. The CDR3 DNA follows: TGTGCCAGCAGTACAGAGGGACTTAATTCACCCCTCCACTTT.

V gene TRBV7-9 combines with J gene TRBJ2-3, with 7 bases lining up with TRBD2. V was pared by 3 bases and J by 2 bases, with 17 bases of the junction left unmatched. CDR3 length: 19 amino acids. CDR1 and CDR2 from the germline V gene are SEHNR and FQNEAQ (reference sequence). The CDR3 DNA follows: TGTGCCAGCAGCTTGGGATATCCACTACTCGCGGGGGACACAGATACGCAGTATTTT. Protein product: CASSLGYPLLAGDTDTQYF.

This rearrangement joins TRBV7-9 to TRBJ2-7, with 7 positions matching TRBD1. The CDR3 is 13 residues long. Germline V CDR1 and CDR2: SEHNR, FQNEAQ (reference sequence). V shed 6 bases and J 3 bases; nucleotides not matched to a gene: 5. The CDR3 region has the DNA TGTGCCAGCAGTGACAGGGATTTCTACGAGCAGTACTTC. Protein: CASSDRDFYEQYF.

This CDR3 reads CASSLLFRVGNEQFF. The CDR3 DNA reads TGTGCCAGCAGTTTATTGTTCAGGGTGGGCAATGAGCAGTTCTTC. The V and J genes are TRBV28 and TRBJ2-1; D possibly corresponds to TRBD1 (5 bases). Germline V gives CDR1 MDHEN, CDR2 SYDVKM. Trimming cost V 1 base and J 6 bases, with 13 bases left between them. The CDR3 is made up of 15 amino acids.

The chain is built from TRBV21-1 and TRBJ2-3; the table names TRBD2, a call not compared with the DNA. TRBV21-1 has pseudogene status. CDR3 length equals 19 residues. CDR3 DNA: TGTGCCAGCAGCAATCCTCCAGGGGGAACTAGCGGGTGCACAGATACGCAGTATTTT. Protein sequence: CASSNPPGGTSGCTDTQYF.

This chain joins TRBV2 and TRBJ2-5, with D unresolved. The V end lost 8 bases, the J end lost 2 bases, and 15 bases lay between the germline ends. Germline assignment: CDR1 SNHLY and CDR2 FYNNEI. The length of the CDR3 is 14 residues. CDR3 sequence reads: CASVPVTVQETQYF. CDR3 bases: TGTGCCAGCGTCCCCGTCACAGTGCAAGAGACCCAGTACTTC.

V and J are TRBV6-5 and TRBJ2-7; TRBD2 might be the D (6 bases). Germline values: CDR1 MNHEY, CDR2 SVGAGI. The CDR3 length is 14 residues. V lost 8 bases to trimming and J lost 5 bases, with 19 bases between them. The CDR3, as DNA: TGTGCCAGCGCGGACGGAGGGATTCGGGACGAGCAGTACTTC. Translated, it gives CASADGGIRDEQYF.